One sample yielded the 28 T cell receptor beta chains listed below, sequenced in a study of blood T cell repertoires in COVID-19. The repertoire was sequenced with immunoSEQ multiplex PCR; TCRdb's copy has only in-frame clones and lacks some. The sample has approximately 210,000 clones; 80% to 90% are singletons. Material: peripheral blood. Source of these receptors: a woman aged 80 or over with COVID-19, enrolled during active disease.

The chain employs TRBV27 and TRBJ2-7, with D perhaps matching TRBD2 (6 bases). The V end was cut by 6 bases, the J end by 6 bases, with 15 bases between. CDR3 length: 13 amino acids. CDR1 is MNHEY and CDR2 is SMNVEV in the germline V gene (reference sequence). The CDR3 is CASSPVGGGEQYV. CDR3 nucleotide sequence: TGTGCCAGCAGCCCGGTGGGGGGTGGCGAGCAGTACGTC.

This chain links TRBV27 with TRBJ2-7; 7 nucleotides line up with TRBD1. The V gene's germline CDR1 is MNHEY and CDR2 SMNVEV (reference sequence). V shed 4 bases, J shed 2 bases, and the junction held 11 bases outside the gene matches. The CDR3 length is 16 residues. CDR3 region: CASSYNPGQSTYEQYF. The CDR3 region has the DNA TGTGCCAGCAGTTACAACCCGGGACAGTCAACCTACGAGCAGTACTTC.

This clone was counted a single time. The V and J genes are TRBV2 and TRBJ2-5; possibly TRBD1 for D (5 bases). Germline V lookup: CDR1 SNHLY, CDR2 FYNNEI. The ends were cut back, 3 bases at V and 5 bases at J, with 13 bases in the middle. This CDR3 comprises 14 residues. The CDR3 spells CASSDRVLVETQYF. In DNA, the CDR3 is TGTGCCAGCAGTGACAGGGTATTAGTGGAGACCCAGTACTTC.

V and J are TRBV6-5 and TRBJ1-1; TRBD1 agrees at 7 bases. Trimming removed 5 bases from V and 2 bases from J; junction bases left unmatched: 5. Germline loops: CDR1 MNHEY, CDR2 SVGAGI. The CDR3 covers 14 residues. The CDR3, as DNA: TGTGCCAGCAGTCTGACAGGGCCAAACACTGAAGCTTTCTTT. As protein: CASSLTGPNTEAFF.

This chain links TRBV19 with TRBJ2-1; 12 nucleotides line up with TRBD2. This CDR3 spans 21 amino acids. CDR1 and CDR2 from the germline V gene are LNHDA and SQIVND (reference sequence). J gave up 0 bases and V 0 bases, and 12 bases lay outside the gene matches. The CDR3 spells CASSIDNLAGGSRPSYNEQFF. The CDR3 DNA sequence: TGTGCCAGTAGTATAGATAATCTAGCGGGGGGGTCTCGACCCTCCTACAATGAGCAGTTCTTC.

The chain couples TRBV12-3 or TRBV12-4 to TRBJ1-1; D gene unclear. V was trimmed by 7 bases and J by 5 bases, leaving 14 bases between them. The CDR3 covers 13 residues. CDR3 in DNA: TGTGCCAGCACCCCGACCGGAGGGACTGAAGCTTTCTTT. Its translation: CASTPTGGTEAFF.

The chain joins TRBV5-4 to TRBJ2-7; 8 bases align to TRBD2. The length of the CDR3 is 15 residues. The junction had 9 bases not matched to a gene; V was cut back by 1 base and J by 6 bases. CDR1 is SGHNT and CDR2 is YYREEE in the germline V gene (reference sequence). This chain's CDR3 is CASSLTRTSQGEQYF. In DNA form, the CDR3 reads TGTGCCAGCAGCTTGACCCGGACTAGCCAGGGCGAGCAGTACTTC.

This clone was seen more than once but under ten times. The CDR3 DNA is TGTGCCAGCAGTCTCCCGCCGCGGGTGAGAAGCAATCAGCCCCAGCATTTT. Its translation is CASSLPPRVRSNQPQHF. The chain links TRBV28 to TRBJ1-5; no definite D call. The CDR3 totals 17 residues. V was pared by 5 bases and J by 1 base, with 18 bases between. Germline V lookup: CDR1 MDHEN, CDR2 SYDVKM.

This clone has more than one count but fewer than ten. The CDR3: CASSVGVGGPYEQYF. CDR3 in DNA: TGTGCCAGCAGCGTAGGGGTGGGGGGGCCCTACGAGCAGTACTTC. The chain combines TRBV9 with TRBJ2-7, with D perhaps TRBD2 (7 bases). Trimming stripped 0 bases from V and 2 bases from J, with 12 bases between. The CDR3 contains 15 residues. CDR1 and CDR2 (germline): SGDLS, YYNGEE.

V and J are TRBV3-1 (or the pseudogene TRBV3-2) and TRBJ1-5; D is uncertain. The CDR3 spans 14 residues. The V gene lost 0 bases and the J gene lost 4 bases, with 7 bases spanning the gap. Germline lookup yields CDR1 LGHDT and CDR2 YNNKEL (reference sequence). The CDR3 sequence: CASSQETGNQPQHF. CDR3 nucleotide sequence: TGTGCCAGCAGCCAAGAAACGGGAAATCAGCCCCAGCATTTT.

This clone was recorded only once. The gene calls are TRBV5-8 and TRBJ1-6; possibly TRBD1 for D (5 bases). Trimming pared 3 bases from V and 8 bases from J, leaving 12 bases between. There are 14 residues in the CDR3. Looked up from germline, CDR1 is SGHTS and CDR2 is YDEGEE. The DNA for the CDR3 is TGTGCCAGCAGCTCGGACATAGGGTATTCACCCCTCCACTTT. This gives the protein CASSSDIGYSPLHF.

This chain connects TRBV5-6 to TRBJ2-3, with D perhaps matching TRBD2 (7 bases). Germline V gene data show CDR1 as SGHDT and CDR2 as YYEEEE. This CDR3 contains 15 residues. V dropped 6 bases and J dropped 3 bases, with 17 bases sitting between them. The CDR3, as DNA: TGTGCCAGCAAAGGAGCTGGGGGGGCGACAGATACGCAGTATTTT. It specifies CASKGAGGATDTQYF.

The chain recombines TRBV6-1 with TRBJ1-1; D is unresolved. The CDR3 covers 13 residues. Germline V gene data show CDR1 as MNHNS and CDR2 as SASEGT. Trimming pared 3 bases from V and 8 bases from J, leaving 13 bases between. The CDR3 DNA reads TGTGCCAGCAGTGAGAGAGGCTACTCAGAAGCTTTCTTT. Translated: CASSERGYSEAFF.

This chain connects TRBV5-5 to TRBJ1-6, with D perhaps matching TRBD1 (6 bases). Trimming stripped 7 bases from V and 10 bases from J, with 21 bases between. Germline V gives CDR1 SGHKS, CDR2 YYEKEE (reference sequence). This CDR3 comprises 15 residues. CDR3 protein: CASASGTSGQSPLHF. The DNA of the CDR3 is TGTGCCAGCGCCTCCGGGACATCGGGTCAGTCACCCCTCCACTTT.

The rearrangement uses TRBV7-2 and TRBJ1-1; weak D call: TRBD1 (6 bases). CDR1 is SGHTA and CDR2 is FQGNSA in the germline V gene. The V and J ends lost 0 bases and 0 bases respectively, with 8 bases between them. The CDR3 extends over 15 amino acids. CDR3 DNA sequence: TGTGCCAGCAGCTTAGCGGCAGGGGTGAACACTGAAGCTTTCTTT. Translating gives CASSLAAGVNTEAFF.

The chain has TRBV6-5 and TRBJ1-5; 12 bases fit TRBD1. The length of the CDR3 is 15 residues. The V segment lost 2 bases and the J segment 5 bases; nucleotides outside the gene matches: 1. The germline CDR1 and CDR2 sequences are MNHEY and SVGAGI. The CDR3 DNA reads TGTGCCAGCAGTTACGGGACAGGGGGCGATCAGCCCCAGCATTTT. This gives the protein CASSYGTGGDQPQHF.

This clone appeared a few times. This sequence joins TRBV18 and TRBJ1-1, with TRBD1 matching over 7 bases. V gave up 3 bases and J gave up 2 bases; unmatched junction bases: 6. There are 15 residues in the CDR3. Looked up from germline, CDR1 is KGHSH and CDR2 is LQKENI. The CDR3 sequence is CASSPSGTANTEAFF. As DNA, the CDR3 is TGTGCCAGCTCACCCTCAGGGACAGCCAACACTGAAGCTTTCTTT.

The chain carries TRBV19 and TRBJ1-5; D unclear. The V gene's germline CDR1 is LNHDA and CDR2 SQIVND (reference sequence). V was pared by 3 bases and J by 2 bases, with 11 bases between. CDR3 length: 15 amino acids. CDR3 in amino acids: CASSIEGSGNQPQHF. In DNA form, the CDR3 reads TGTGCCAGTAGTATCGAGGGAAGCGGCAATCAGCCCCAGCATTTT.

This clone was counted once. This rearrangement joins TRBV19 to TRBJ1-1, with D perhaps matching TRBD1 (6 bases). V gave up 4 bases and J gave up 1 base, with 10 bases separating them. CDR1 is LNHDA, CDR2 SQIVND, per germline (reference sequence). The length of the CDR3 is 14 residues. Here the CDR3 reads CASSKGHPNTEAFF. CDR3 nucleotides: TGTGCCAGTAGTAAGGGACACCCGAACACTGAAGCTTTCTTT.

The chain employs TRBV6-7 and TRBJ1-2, with 9 positions matching TRBD1. TRBV6-7 is an open reading frame whose function is uncertain. CDR3 length: 16 amino acids. V shed 2 bases and J 5 bases; nucleotides not matched to a gene: 9. Here the CDR3 DNA reads TGTGCCAGCAGTTACCCTGGACAGGGGATATTGTATGGCTACACCTTC. Residues: CASSYPGQGILYGYTF.

This chain links TRBV5-8 with TRBJ1-2; D unresolved. Germline lookup yields CDR1 SGHTS and CDR2 YDEGEE. This CDR3 has 13 amino acids. V gave up 2 bases and J gave up 14 bases, with 19 bases separating them. The CDR3 spells CASSFATARGETF. DNA of the CDR3: TGTGCCAGCAGCTTCGCGACGGCCCGAGGAGAGACCTTC.

In this sample, this clone turned up once. The chain's CDR3 is CASSYAGVGYGYTF. In DNA, the CDR3 is TGTGCCAGCAGTTATGCGGGTGTTGGCTATGGCTACACCTTC. V usage is TRBV6-5 and J usage is TRBJ1-2; no definite D call. Germline V gene sequence: CDR1 MNHEY, CDR2 SVGAGI. The CDR3 loop spans 14 amino acids. V gave up 3 bases and J gave up 4 bases, with 12 bases separating them.

The V call is TRBV2, the J call TRBJ1-2, with TRBD1 matching over 7 bases. Germline values: CDR1 SNHLY, CDR2 FYNNEI. The length of the CDR3 is 14 residues. Losses at the gene ends were 7 bases for V and 4 bases for J; bases not matched to a gene: 9. DNA of the CDR3: TGTGCCAGCATAGGACAGGCCTACTCCTATGGCTACACCTTC. The encoded protein is CASIGQAYSYGYTF.

DNA for the CDR3: TGTGCCAGCAGGGTTAACCCGGGACAGCCCCAGCATTTT. Its translation: CASRVNPGQPQHF. This sequence joins TRBV6-5 and TRBJ1-5, with D uncertain. The germline V gene encodes CDR1 MNHEY and CDR2 SVGAGI. The V gene lost 6 bases and the J gene lost 7 bases, with 13 bases spanning the gap. This CDR3 is built from 13 residues.

A few counts support this clone. The CDR3 DNA reads TGTGCCAGCAGCTTAGGGGGCGGGACTTCTGACTCTCCCCTCCACTTT. Protein: CASSLGGGTSDSPLHF. The J gene is TRBJ1-6, the V gene TRBV11-2; D possibly corresponds to TRBD1 (5 bases). Trimming removed 1 base at V and 13 bases at J, with 20 bases between. The CDR3 length is 16 residues. Germline V gene lookup returns CDR1 SGHAT and CDR2 FQNNGV.

The V and J genes are TRBV28 and TRBJ1-3, with 9 bases aligning to TRBD1. Germline lookup yields CDR1 MDHEN and CDR2 SYDVKM. The CDR3 covers 15 residues. After removal of 6 bases from V and 9 bases from J, the junction contained 12 bases not matched to a gene. The CDR3 reads CASSSYRGQRGTIYF. The DNA for the CDR3 is TGTGCCAGCAGCTCATACAGGGGGCAGAGGGGCACCATATATTTT.

This chain links TRBV6-4 with TRBJ1-1; 8 nucleotides match TRBD1. Germline CDR1 MRHNA, CDR2 SNTAGT. V lost 6 bases and J lost 4; bases outside the gene matches: 4. This CDR3 is built from 13 residues. CDR3 DNA sequence: TGTGCCAGCAGAAGAACAGGGGGCACTGAAGCTTTCTTT. Translation: CASRRTGGTEAFF.

This clone was detected only once. The chain uses TRBV29-1 and TRBJ2-4; no clear D. Germline V gene lookup returns CDR1 SQVTM and CDR2 ANQGSEA. The CDR3 is 14 residues long. V was shortened by 4 bases and J by 4 bases, with 14 bases between the two germline ends. CDR3 sequence: CSVGGRRRKNIQYF. In nucleotides, the CDR3 is TGCAGCGTTGGCGGTCGGCGGAGAAAAAACATTCAGTACTTC.